What follows are 24 T cell receptor beta chains derived from one specimen sequenced in a study of shared clonotypes between healthy human individuals. Some clones are missing from TCRdb's copy, which holds only in-frame ones; the method was immunoSEQ multiplex PCR. The top ten clones hold about 34% of a sample with 550,000 to 800,000 clones, around 90% of them seen once. The sequencing sample was made of memory CD8+ T cells from PBMCs. Indicated subset: CD45RO+ cells pooled with CCR7-negative TemRA cells. All receptors derive from a man younger than 35 in good health. Some clones in this sample may be carry-over from other donors' samples.

This clone has a single count. The CDR3 nucleotides read TGTGCCAGCAGTCGGGGGCTATGGGGCTACACCTTC. Translating it yields CASSRGLWGYTF. This chain uses TRBV28 with TRBJ1-2, with a weak D call TRBD1 (6 bases). V lost 5 bases to trimming and J lost 8 bases, with 12 bases between them. The CDR3 length is 12 residues. Germline CDR1 MDHEN, CDR2 SYDVKM.

This chain uses TRBV10-3 with TRBJ2-7; TRBD1 agrees at 12 bases. Losses at the gene ends were 1 base for V and 5 bases for J; bases not matched to a gene: 9. The CDR3 has 17 residues. Germline V gene lookup returns CDR1 ENHRY and CDR2 SYGVKD. CDR3 DNA: TGTGCCATCAGTGAGTATCCAGCCGGGACAGGGGGCGACGAGCAGTACTTC. This sequence encodes CAISEYPAGTGGDEQYF.

V usage is TRBV27 and J usage is TRBJ2-7, with D uncertain. CDR1 is MNHEY and CDR2 is SMNVEV in the germline V gene (reference sequence). The CDR3 loop spans 15 amino acids. V was clipped by 4 bases and J by 0 bases, with 13 bases between them. Here the CDR3 DNA reads TGTGCCAGCAGTTCTACTACATGGAGCTCCTACGAGCAGTACTTC. This encodes CASSSTTWSSYEQYF.

This chain connects TRBV7-7 to TRBJ2-3, with 9 bases that match TRBD2. CDR3 length: 15 residues. Unmatched junction bases numbered 4, after V lost 2 bases and J lost 4 bases. From germline, CDR1 is SSHAT and CDR2 FNYEAQ (reference sequence). The CDR3 sequence: CASSLLAGGADTQYF. As DNA, the CDR3 is TGTGCCAGCAGCTTACTTGCGGGAGGGGCAGATACGCAGTATTTT.

The chain has TRBV9 and TRBJ2-2, with a possible D match to TRBD2 (5 bases). CDR1 is SGDLS, CDR2 YYNGEE, per germline. The length of the CDR3 is 17 residues. The germline V and J ends were trimmed by 3 bases and 1 base, with 16 bases remaining between them. CDR3 protein: CASSAPPGLRNTGELFF. CDR3 DNA: TGTGCCAGCAGCGCTCCCCCAGGACTGAGGAACACCGGGGAGCTGTTTTTT.

J is TRBJ1-4 and V is TRBV5-1; 8 positions agree with TRBD1. The CDR3 consists of 15 residues. Germline V gives CDR1 SGHRS, CDR2 YFSETQ. Trimming at V came to 5 bases and at J to 4 bases, leaving 7 bases not matched to a gene. The CDR3: CASSSGQGLNEKLFF. CDR3 nucleotide sequence: TGCGCCAGCAGTTCTGGACAGGGCCTTAATGAAAAACTGTTTTTT.

This chain joins TRBV19 and TRBJ1-2, with TRBD1 as a possible D gene (5 bases). V was pared by 5 bases and J by 8 bases, with 15 bases between. Per the germline V gene, CDR1 is LNHDA and CDR2 is SQIVND (reference sequence). There are 13 residues in the CDR3. The CDR3 loop reads CASSGDSPLGYTF. The CDR3 nucleotides read TGTGCCAGTAGTGGTGACAGTCCCCTCGGCTACACCTTC.

The DNA for the CDR3 is TGTGCCAGCAGTTCTACAGGGTGGGGGGAGACCCAGTACTTC. Amino acid sequence: CASSSTGWGETQYF. The chain joins TRBV28 to TRBJ2-5; possibly TRBD1 for D (6 bases). CDR1 and CDR2 from the germline V gene are MDHEN and SYDVKM. This CDR3 comprises 14 residues. V lost 4 bases, J lost 5 bases, and 14 bases lay in between.

The V gene is TRBV25-1, the J gene TRBJ2-1; 8 nucleotides agree with TRBD2. The V and J ends lost 6 bases and 2 bases, in that order; junction bases with no gene match: 9. This CDR3 has 16 residues. Germline V gives CDR1 MGHDK, CDR2 SYGVNS. CDR3 protein: CASRPLGREAYNEQFF. CDR3 nucleotide sequence: TGTGCCAGCAGACCACTGGGGCGGGAGGCCTACAATGAGCAGTTCTTC.

The chain employs TRBV2 and TRBJ2-3; the D gene is possibly TRBD1 (5 bases). V dropped 4 bases and J dropped 2 bases, with 34 bases sitting between them. In germline, CDR1 is SNHLY, CDR2 FYNNEI. The CDR3 totals 22 residues. CDR3 bases: TGTGCCAGCAGTGTGGCCGGCAAGGACATTAATGGATGGACGAAGCTCACAGATACGCAGTATTTT. Protein: CASSVAGKDINGWTKLTDTQYF.

V is TRBV7-9 and J is TRBJ2-6; the D gene is possibly TRBD2 (5 bases). The germline CDR1 and CDR2 sequences are SEHNR and FQNEAQ (reference sequence). This CDR3 is 16 amino acids long. The V and J ends lost 4 bases and 2 bases respectively, with 12 bases between them. The CDR3 reads CASSSGRGTGANVLTF. In nucleotides, the CDR3 is TGTGCCAGCAGCTCAGGTCGGGGAACTGGGGCCAACGTCCTGACTTTC.

The chain recombines TRBV7-9 with TRBJ2-2; 7 bases are a match to TRBD1. Trimming cost V 5 bases and J 0 bases; bases outside gene matches: 6. CDR1 is SEHNR, CDR2 FQNEAQ, per germline (reference sequence). The CDR3 runs 16 residues. CDR3 sequence reads: CASSPRQGANTGELFF. CDR3 DNA: TGTGCCAGCAGCCCGCGACAGGGAGCGAACACCGGGGAGCTGTTTTTT.

The chain joins TRBV27 to TRBJ1-5, with D tentatively TRBD1 (6 bases). With 7 bases removed from V and 6 bases from J, the gap between germline ends came to 16 bases. The CDR3 extends over 14 amino acids. Germline-derived CDR1 and CDR2 are MNHEY and SMNVEV (reference sequence). The CDR3 loop reads CASKILPGAQPQHF. For the CDR3, the DNA is TGTGCCAGCAAGATTTTACCAGGGGCTCAGCCCCAGCATTTT.

V usage is TRBV2 and J usage is TRBJ2-1, with D possibly being TRBD1 or TRBD2 (7 bases each). V dropped 10 bases and J dropped 2 bases, with 18 bases sitting between them. CDR1 and CDR2 (germline): SNHLY, FYNNEI. There are 15 residues in the CDR3. The CDR3 sequence: CAMTTGRGAYNEQFF. CDR3 DNA: TGTGCCATGACGACAGGGAGGGGAGCCTACAATGAGCAGTTCTTC.

About this clone itself: Relative to the germline gene, one junction end is altered; a read error may explain this. CDR3 region: CASTPLGQGSHEQYF. Written as DNA, the CDR3 is TGTGCCAGCACCCCCTTGGGACAGGGCTCCCACGAGCAGTACTTC. The V call is TRBV7-2, the J call TRBJ2-7, with 9 bases identical to TRBD1. Germline values: CDR1 SGHTA, CDR2 FQGNSA. The CDR3 length is 15 residues.

This clone turned up a few times. CDR3 coding DNA: TGCGCCAGCAGCCTCGACAGGGGAACTGAAGCTTTCTTT. It is translated as CASSLDRGTEAFF. The V gene is TRBV4-1, the J gene TRBJ1-1, with 8 bases matching TRBD1. The CDR3 loop spans 13 amino acids. The ends lost 4 bases at V and 5 bases at J; junction bases unmatched: 3. Germline V CDR1 and CDR2: MGHRA, YSYEKL.

The genes are TRBV6-5 and TRBJ2-3; 8 bases line up with TRBD1. Unmatched junction bases numbered 2, after V lost 0 bases and J lost 3 bases. Germline lookup yields CDR1 MNHEY and CDR2 SVGAGI. This CDR3 comprises 15 residues. CDR3 residues: CASSYSRTGTDTQYF. The CDR3 DNA sequence: TGTGCCAGCAGTTACTCTAGGACAGGGACAGATACGCAGTATTTT.

A note on this clone: Additional DNA sequences in this sample encode the identical CDR3. The rearrangement links TRBV7-7 to TRBJ2-2; the match to TRBD1 covers 10 bases. The germline V gene encodes CDR1 SSHAT and CDR2 FNYEAQ (reference sequence). V was clipped by 4 bases and J by 5 bases; unmatched bases: 1. The CDR3 runs to 14 residues. CDR3 region: CASSWGQGTGELFF. CDR3 nucleotides: TGTGCCAGCAGCTGGGGACAGGGGACCGGGGAGCTGTTTTTT.

The chain joins TRBV7-2 to TRBJ2-1; D uncertain. Germline CDR1 reads SGHTA; CDR2 reads FQGNSA. Trimming shortened V by 2 bases and J by 8 bases, and 10 bases separated the two germline ends. The CDR3 sequence is 13 residues long. As DNA, the CDR3 is TGTGCCAGCAGCTTATTCTTAGTCGATGAGCAGTTCTTC. Amino acids: CASSLFLVDEQFF.

The chain recombines TRBV9 with TRBJ2-2, with TRBD2 identical over 10 bases. Germline V gives CDR1 SGDLS, CDR2 YYNGEE. J was trimmed by 5 bases and V by 3 bases; bases with no gene match: 22. This CDR3 spans 21 amino acids. CDR3 DNA sequence: TGTGCCAGCAGCGAAGGTCCGGGGTTGGGACTAGCGATTGGTCTAACCGGGGAGCTGTTTTTT. Its protein product is CASSEGPGLGLAIGLTGELFF. The full variable domain, in which reference TRBV9 and TRBJ2-2 provide the parts outside the CDR3, is DSGVTQTPKHLITATGQRVTLRCSPRSGDLSVYWYQQSLDQGLQFLIQYYNGEERAKGNILERFSAQQFPDLHSELNLSSLELGDSALYFCASSEGPGLGLAIGLTGELFFGEGSRLTVL.

The chain uses TRBV7-9 and TRBJ2-5; D is perhaps TRBD1 (7 bases). V shed 1 base and J shed 3 bases, with 12 bases lying between them. Looked up from germline, CDR1 is SEHNR and CDR2 is FQNEAQ (reference sequence). This CDR3 is 15 amino acids long. The CDR3 DNA is TGTGCCAGCAGCTTAGTGGCAGGGGGGAAAGAGACCCAGTACTTC. Translation gives CASSLVAGGKETQYF.

The J gene is TRBJ2-7, the V gene TRBV27; 7 bases map to TRBD1. The CDR3 has 14 amino acids. Germline trimming cut 4 bases from V and 7 bases from J; bases unmatched to any gene: 10. The germline V gene has CDR1 MNHEY and CDR2 SMNVEV (reference sequence). The DNA for the CDR3 is TGTGCCAGCAGTTCTTACTTACAGGGGAGTGAGCAGTACTTC. Protein: CASSSYLQGSEQYF.

The chain carries TRBV29-1 and TRBJ2-2; 7 bases match TRBD2. V shed 6 bases, J shed 8 bases, and the junction held 12 bases outside the gene matches. This CDR3 is 14 amino acids long. Germline CDR1 and CDR2: SQVTM and ANQGSEA. The CDR3 region is CSVAGRGSSGELFF. CDR3 DNA sequence: TGCAGCGTAGCGGGGCGGGGGTCTTCTGGGGAGCTGTTTTTT.

This chain connects TRBV6-6 to TRBJ1-2; D gene unclear. The ends were cut back, 6 bases at V and 1 base at J, with 3 bases in the middle. CDR1 and CDR2 from the germline V gene are MNHNY and SVGAGI (reference sequence). This CDR3 region has 11 residues. Here the CDR3 DNA reads TGTGCCAGCAGGTATAACTATGGCTACACCTTC. Amino acids: CASRYNYGYTF.